The sequence of this T cell receptor (beta chain) was determined in a study of PD-L1 blockade in urothelial cancer. Whole-study context: The patients had undergone anywhere from 0 to 3 prior chemotherapy regimens. Analyses used blood from 3 weeks (second dose) and 6 weeks after treatment start.

In each PCR, synthetic TCR analog templates were spiked in. The table came from immunoSEQ multiplex PCR; TCRdb's copy has only in-frame clones and leaves some out. The table records about 45,000 clones, roughly 86% of them present only once. Regarding time point: peripheral blood 6 weeks after treatment start. The patients had locally advanced or metastatic urothelial carcinoma. The receptor was derived from a man between 60 and 70 years old with urothelial cancer. The sequencing used PBMCs, collected around atezolizumab (anti-PD-L1) treatment.

The CDR3, as DNA: TGTGCCAGCAGCCAACGGACAGGGGTGGCCGGGGAGCTGTTTTTT. The encoded protein is CASSQRTGVAGELFF. The chain recombines TRBV7-9 with TRBJ2-2, with 9 bases identical to TRBD1. Per germline, CDR1 SEHNR and CDR2 FQNEAQ (reference sequence). V was pared by 5 bases and J by 6 bases, with 7 bases of the junction left unmatched. The CDR3 is 15 residues long.